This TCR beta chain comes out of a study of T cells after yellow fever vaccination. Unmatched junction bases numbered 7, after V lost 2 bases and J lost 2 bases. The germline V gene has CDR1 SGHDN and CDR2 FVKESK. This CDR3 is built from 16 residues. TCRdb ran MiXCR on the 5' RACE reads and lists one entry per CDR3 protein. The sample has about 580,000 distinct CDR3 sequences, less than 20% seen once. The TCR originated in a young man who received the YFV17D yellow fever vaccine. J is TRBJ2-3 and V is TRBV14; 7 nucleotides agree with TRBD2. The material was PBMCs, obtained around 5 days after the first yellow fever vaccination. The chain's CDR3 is CASSQWASGYTDTQYF. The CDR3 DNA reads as TGTGCCAGCAGCCAATGGGCTAGCGGTTACACAGATACGCAGTATTTT.